This T cell receptor (beta chain) was retrieved from a study of blood T cell repertoires in COVID-19. Germline V CDR1 and CDR2: SGHDT, YYEEEE. The ends were cut back, 5 bases at V and 5 bases at J, with 13 bases in the middle. The CDR3 runs 14 residues. Profiled with immunoSEQ multiplex PCR; TCRdb holds only in-frame clones, not every one. The sample includes 72,000 or so clones, roughly 86% seen only once; the top ten take roughly 13%. This TCR was sampled from a woman in her fifties or sixties with acute or convalescent COVID-19. The chain carries TRBV5-6 and TRBJ1-4; D gene uncertain. The material sequenced was peripheral blood. The CDR3 sequence is CASSEKQYNEKLFF. CDR3 coding DNA: TGTGCCAGCAGTGAGAAACAGTACAATGAAAAACTGTTTTTT.